Listed here are 13 T cell receptor beta chains from one sample, sequenced in a study of memory CD4+ T cells and cytomegalovirus serostatus. Single viable CD3+CD4+CD8-CD45RO+ cells were sorted as the memory CD4+ T cells. Generated by immunoSEQ multiplex PCR, the TCRdb table keeps only in-frame clones and is missing some. The profile shows over 50,000 clones, approximately 85% of them singletons. Source material: memory CD4+ T cells from blood. The receptor source for this set is an adult in good health and CMV-seronegative.

The chain joins TRBV5-4 to TRBJ2-1; 11 nucleotides align to TRBD2. V was clipped by 4 bases and J by 9 bases; unmatched bases: 6. The CDR3 loop spans 14 amino acids. The V gene's germline CDR1 is SGHNT and CDR2 YYREEE (reference sequence). Here the CDR3 DNA reads TGTGCCAGCAGCCTAGCGGGGGGTCTCGGTGAGCAGTTCTTC. Translation gives CASSLAGGLGEQFF.

The CDR3 sequence is CASSLSGVVGGYTF. CDR3 bases: TGCGCCAGCAGCTTGTCCGGAGTGGTGGGTGGCTACACCTTC. The V call is TRBV5-1, the J call TRBJ1-2, with D uncertain. Germline CDR1 is SGHRS and CDR2 is YFSETQ. This CDR3 has 14 residues. Trimming took 1 base from V and 7 from J, leaving 14 bases between them.

The V call is TRBV5-6, the J call TRBJ1-2; 11 nucleotides align to TRBD1. Germline CDR1 and CDR2: SGHDT and YYEEEE. The V segment lost 4 bases and the J segment 5 bases; nucleotides outside the gene matches: 4. This CDR3 region has 14 residues. CDR3 amino acids: CASSQDRGQYGYTF. The CDR3 coding sequence is TGTGCCAGCAGCCAGGACAGGGGGCAATATGGCTACACCTTC.

The V and J genes are TRBV6-6 and TRBJ1-1; 7 nucleotides line up with TRBD1. V trimming: 7 bases; J trimming: 0 bases; junction bases outside the gene matches: 8. Looked up from germline, CDR1 is MNHNY and CDR2 is SVGAGI (reference sequence). CDR3 length: 15 residues. CDR3 DNA: TGTGCCAGCACCGAAGCAGGACAGGTGAACACTGAAGCTTTCTTT. This gives the protein CASTEAGQVNTEAFF.

This chain joins TRBV9 and TRBJ2-3; no clear D gene. V shed 0 bases and J shed 0 bases, with 11 bases lying between them. The CDR3 loop spans 16 amino acids. CDR1 is SGDLS and CDR2 is YYNGEE in the germline V gene. Here the CDR3 DNA reads TGTGCCAGCAGCGTAGGGTCCGACGATAGCACAGATACGCAGTATTTT. Its protein product is CASSVGSDDSTDTQYF.

The rearrangement links TRBV27 to TRBJ2-2; D is unclear. This CDR3 has 14 amino acids. Trimming took 7 bases from V and 2 from J, leaving 11 bases between them. Germline CDR1 and CDR2: MNHEY and SMNVEV (reference sequence). The CDR3 sequence: CASKDQPNTGELFF. The CDR3 bases are TGTGCCAGCAAAGACCAACCCAACACCGGGGAGCTGTTTTTT.

The chain recombines TRBV19 with TRBJ2-5; either TRBD1 or TRBD2 may supply D (5 bases each). Trimming took off 4 bases at V and 5 bases at J, with 14 bases between the two ends. Germline CDR1 is LNHDA and CDR2 is SQIVND (reference sequence). CDR3 size: 14 residues. The CDR3 nucleotides are TGTGCCAGTAGTACCGGGACGGTCGGTGAGACCCAGTACTTC. Residues: CASSTGTVGETQYF.

The rearrangement links TRBV7-3 to TRBJ1-1, with D uncertain. The CDR3 covers 14 residues. Germline V CDR1 and CDR2: SGHTA, FQGTGA. The V end lost 2 bases, the J end lost 4 bases, and 11 bases lay between the germline ends. The CDR3 DNA reads TGTGCCAGCAGCTTAGAGTTTTCAGGCACTGAAGCTTTCTTT. Amino acids: CASSLEFSGTEAFF.

This clone was recorded once. The V and J genes are TRBV9 and TRBJ1-3; the match to TRBD1 covers 8 bases. The CDR3 runs to 15 residues. Germline assignment: CDR1 SGDLS and CDR2 YYNGEE. V was clipped by 4 bases and J by 5 bases; unmatched bases: 8. The CDR3 region is CASSPQQGGRNTIYF. CDR3 bases: TGTGCCAGCAGCCCCCAACAGGGGGGAAGAAACACCATATATTTT.

The count of this clone is one. Here the CDR3 reads CASSLESGRSSYNEQFF. In nucleotides, the CDR3 is TGTGCCAGCAGCTTAGAATCAGGACGGAGCTCCTACAATGAGCAGTTCTTC. The genes are TRBV7-9 and TRBJ2-1; D is uncertain. The CDR3 extends over 17 amino acids. The V and J ends lost 1 base and 0 bases respectively, with 13 bases between them. CDR1 is SEHNR and CDR2 is FQNEAQ in the germline V gene (reference sequence).

The CDR3 protein is CASSPSVRGIGANVLTF. CDR3 nucleotides: TGTGCCAGCTCTCCTTCCGTGAGGGGGATTGGGGCCAACGTCCTGACTTTC. The chain recombines TRBV18 with TRBJ2-6, with TRBD1 as a possible D gene (6 bases). CDR1 and CDR2 (germline): KGHSH, LQKENI. The CDR3 sequence is 17 residues long. V gave up 6 bases and J gave up 3 bases, with 18 bases separating them.

The chain is built from TRBV28 and TRBJ1-2, with 10 bases identical to TRBD1. Germline V gene data show CDR1 as MDHEN and CDR2 as SYDVKM. CDR3 length: 16 amino acids. Trimming at V came to 7 bases and at J to 1 base, leaving 9 bases not matched to a gene. The CDR3 bases are TGTGCCAGCATCCGACAGGGGGCCCCTGTTAACTATGGCTACACCTTC. Translation: CASIRQGAPVNYGYTF.

V gene TRBV5-1 combines with J gene TRBJ1-3; the D is unclear. The germline CDR1 and CDR2 sequences are SGHRS and YFSETQ. The CDR3 is made up of 15 amino acids. Trimming pared 1 base from V and 0 bases from J, leaving 8 bases between. This CDR3 is CASSLRSASGNTIYF. For the CDR3, the DNA is TGCGCCAGCAGCTTGAGGAGCGCCTCTGGAAACACCATATATTTT.